The 8 T cell receptor beta chains given below trace back to one sample, sequenced in a study of OX40 agonist ivuxolimab in advanced cancers. Data came from immunoSEQ multiplex PCR; TCRdb stores just in-frame clones and leaves some out. The table includes about 82,000 clones, less than 90% detected once. The specimen was CD4+ or CD8+ T cells sorted from blood, collected in a trial of the OX40 agonist ivuxolimab. These receptors all stem from an adult with an advanced solid tumor such as melanoma, head and neck, liver or kidney cancer.

This clone was counted a single time. This chain joins TRBV14 and TRBJ2-7; no definite D call. V was trimmed by 4 bases and J by 0 bases, leaving 19 bases between them. The length of the CDR3 is 17 residues. Germline V gene data show CDR1 as SGHDN and CDR2 as FVKESK. The DNA of the CDR3 is TGTGCCAGCAGCCCCTATCTTCCAGAAATCAGCTCCTACGAGCAGTACTTC. It codes for CASSPYLPEISSYEQYF. The entire variable domain, with the rest obtained from reference TRBV14 and TRBJ2-7, is as follows: EAGVTQFPSHSVIEKGQTVTLRCDPISGHDNLYWYRRVMGKEIKFLLHFVKESKQDESGMPNNRFLAERTGGTYSTLKVQPAELEDSGVYFCASSPYLPEISSYEQYFGPGTRLTVT.

The chain joins TRBV7-9 to TRBJ1-1; the D gene is possibly TRBD1 (5 bases). Germline CDR1 is SEHNR and CDR2 is FQNEAQ (reference sequence). The V end lost 3 bases, the J end lost 11 bases, and 19 bases lay between the germline ends. The CDR3 covers 14 residues. The CDR3 loop is CASSFEGTATGAFF. CDR3 DNA: TGTGCCAGCAGCTTCGAAGGGACCGCCACCGGGGCTTTCTTT.

This chain links TRBV7-6 with TRBJ2-1; 9 nucleotides line up with TRBD2. CDR1 is SGHVS, CDR2 FNYEAQ, per germline. The CDR3 runs to 16 residues. Trimming at V came to 3 bases and at J to 8 bases, leaving 11 bases not matched to a gene. CDR3 DNA sequence: TGTGCCAGCAGCTTGCCACCCGGGACTAGCTTGGATGAGCAGTTCTTC. It is translated as CASSLPPGTSLDEQFF.

The CDR3 spells CASSPKGRWMNTEAFF. CDR3 nucleotide sequence: TGTGCCAGCAGCCCGAAGGGTAGGTGGATGAACACTGAAGCTTTCTTT. The chain is built from TRBV27 and TRBJ1-1; D is unresolved. The CDR3 is 16 residues long. CDR1 and CDR2 (germline): MNHEY, SMNVEV (reference sequence). Between the trimmed V and J ends, which lost 6 bases and 0 bases, there was a span of 17 bases.

V is TRBV6-4 and J is TRBJ1-1, with 7 bases fitting TRBD1. The CDR3 runs to 18 residues. Trimming took 6 bases from V and 0 from J; bases not matched to a gene: 16. CDR1 and CDR2 from the germline V gene are MRHNA and SNTAGT. The CDR3 bases are TGTGCCAGCAGCGTTGTTTCCGGGACAGCCCCTATGAACACTGAAGCTTTCTTT. Its protein is CASSVVSGTAPMNTEAFF.

The chain combines TRBV18 with TRBJ1-1; the match to TRBD1 covers 9 bases. CDR3 length: 17 residues. The V and J ends lost 3 bases and 2 bases, in that order; junction bases with no gene match: 10. Germline-derived CDR1 and CDR2 are KGHSH and LQKENI. The CDR3 sequence is CASSPVQQGAENTEAFF. In DNA, the CDR3 is TGTGCCAGCTCACCTGTCCAACAGGGGGCAGAAAACACTGAAGCTTTCTTT. The full variable domain, completed using reference TRBV18 and TRBJ1-1, is NAGVMQNPRHLVRRRGQEARLRCSPMKGHSHVYWYRQLPEEGLKFMVYLQKENIIDESGMPKERFSAEFPKEGPSILRIQQVVRGDSAAYFCASSPVQQGAENTEAFFGQGTRLTVV.

This sequence joins TRBV4-1 and TRBJ2-4; 8 positions agree with TRBD1. V gave up 2 bases and J gave up 0 bases; unmatched junction bases: 3. Per germline, CDR1 MGHRA and CDR2 YSYEKL. CDR3 length: 16 amino acids. CDR3 loop: CASSQWTGIAKNIQYF. As DNA, the CDR3 is TGCGCCAGCAGCCAATGGACAGGGATAGCCAAAAACATTCAGTACTTC.

This sequence joins TRBV2 and TRBJ1-5; 7 bases are a match to TRBD1. The CDR3 covers 16 residues. The germline gives CDR1 SNHLY, CDR2 FYNNEI. After removal of 5 bases from V and 9 bases from J, the junction contained 16 bases not matched to a gene. CDR3 sequence: CASSTQGILNTRPQHF. CDR3 in DNA: TGTGCCAGCAGTACACAGGGGATACTCAATACGAGGCCCCAGCATTTT.